The TCR beta chain under discussion was sequenced for a study of beta chain features in type 1 diabetes. The study's findings and limits: It was not settled here whether HLA type affects TCRB rearrangement. Shortening of TCRB CDR3s, moderate but significant, appeared in all four CD4+ subsets of Type 1 diabetes patients.

The CDR3 extends over 18 amino acids. This clone was observed a handful of times. Its specificity is unknown. cDNA synthesis used the whole RNA isolate, giving expressed TCRB sequences. Only in-frame clones appear in the TCRdb table, and some are missing; sequencing was by immunoSEQ multiplex PCR. There are approximately 250,000 clones in the sample; around an eighth occur only once, and about 0.026% lies in the top ten. The sequenced sample was naive CD4+ T cells from blood. The chain combines TRBV21-1 with TRBJ1-4; TRBD1, as called in the table, went unchecked against the DNA. TRBV21-1 corresponds to a pseudogene. The source is a woman between 35 and 50 years old in good health. In DNA, the CDR3 is TGTGCCAGCAGCACTCGGGACAGGCCCTCTTTGTTCAATGAAAAACTGTTTTTT. This translates into CASSTRDRPSLFNEKLFF.